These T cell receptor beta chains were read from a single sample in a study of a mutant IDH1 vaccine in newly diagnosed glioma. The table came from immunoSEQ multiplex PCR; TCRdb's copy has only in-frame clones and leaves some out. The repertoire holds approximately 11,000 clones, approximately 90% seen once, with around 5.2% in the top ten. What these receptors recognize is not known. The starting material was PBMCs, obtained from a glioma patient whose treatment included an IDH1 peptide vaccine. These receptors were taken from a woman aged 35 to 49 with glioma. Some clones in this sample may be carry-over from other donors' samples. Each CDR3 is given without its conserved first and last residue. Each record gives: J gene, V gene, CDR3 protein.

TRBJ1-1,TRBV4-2,ASSPLKRSGNTEAF
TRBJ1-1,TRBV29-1,SAGDTEAF
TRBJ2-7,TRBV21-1,ASSKGEKGDGYEQY
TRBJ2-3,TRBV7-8,ASSLTGLAGGPLGTQY
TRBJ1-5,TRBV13,ASSLGGRNQPQH
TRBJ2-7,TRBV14,ASSQDEWVSYEQY
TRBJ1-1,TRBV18,ASFTSSTNTEAF
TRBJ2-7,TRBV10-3,ATQGASLYEQY
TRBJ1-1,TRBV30,AWRDRLHTEAF
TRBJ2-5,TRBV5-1,ASSLTSGLGQETQY
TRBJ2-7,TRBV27,ASSFGTDYEQY
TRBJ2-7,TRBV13,ASSFRQAHYEQY
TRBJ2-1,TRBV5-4,ASSMGQPLGEQF
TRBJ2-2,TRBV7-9,ASRKTGELF
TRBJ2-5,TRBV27,ASSFNGREGETQY
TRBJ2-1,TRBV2,ASGATPGGRGEQF
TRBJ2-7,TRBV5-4,ASSLGGSPYEQY
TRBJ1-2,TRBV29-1,SGGTGSDYGYT
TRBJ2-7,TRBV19,ASSRHTGLEQY
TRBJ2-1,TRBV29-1,SVEFGGQGLMDEQF
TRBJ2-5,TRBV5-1,ASSFGLAGVLETQY
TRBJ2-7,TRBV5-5,ASSLSSGSSYEQY
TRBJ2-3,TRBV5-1,ASTRGGGGTDTQY
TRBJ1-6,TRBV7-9,ASSLGQGDSPLH
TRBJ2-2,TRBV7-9,ASSLTGSPGELF
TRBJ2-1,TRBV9,ASSASFQANNEQF